The rows below give T cell receptor beta chains drawn from one sample of a study of T cell responses to AZD1222 COVID-19 vaccine. Sequenced by immunoSEQ multiplex PCR; TCRdb stores in-frame clones only, minus some. The sample includes approximately 170,000 clones, about 90% of them seen just once. The sequenced sample was peripheral blood, obtained 28 days after the second AZD1222 dose. These receptor sequences come from an adult who received the AZD1222 COVID-19 vaccine. CDR3s include the opening cysteine and the closing phenylalanine or tryptophan. A D gene is named only where the DNA matches it firmly. Size is stated for part of the rows, as once, few or many counts, or as a class when the clone is expanded.

v_call	j_call	d_call	clone_size	cdr3_nt	cdr3_aa
TRBV10-3	TRBJ1-5	TRBD1	-	TGTGCCATCAGGGCGGGACAGGGGAGCAATCAGCCCCAGCATTTT	CAIRAGQGSNQPQHF
TRBV11-3	TRBJ2-3	-	-	TGTGCCAGCAGCTTAGCGGGGAGCTCTAGCACAGATACGCAGTATTTT	CASSLAGSSSTDTQYF
TRBV7-9	TRBJ2-2	-	-	TGTGCCAGCAGCCCCGACGGCGACGCCGGGGAGCTGTTTTTT	CASSPDGDAGELFF
TRBV19	TRBJ1-5	-	-	TGTGCCAGTAGTATTCAGGCATTTAGCAATCAGCCCCAGCATTTT	CASSIQAFSNQPQHF
TRBV2	TRBJ1-2	TRBD1	-	TGTGCCAGCATCACAGGGGGAGCTGGGGTTGGCTACACCTTC	CASITGGAGVGYTF
TRBV7-9	TRBJ1-4	-	-	TGTGCCAGCAGCTTAGGGAGCGGGTCCAATAATGAAAAACTGTTTTTT	CASSLGSGSNNEKLFF
TRBV6-5	TRBJ2-1	-	few	TGTGCCAGCAGGAGCTATATCTCCTACAATGAGCAGTTCTTC	CASRSYISYNEQFF
TRBV5-5	TRBJ2-1	-	-	TGTGCCAGCAGCCCAACTACTACACCCAGGGAGCAGTTCTTC	CASSPTTTPREQFF
TRBV27	TRBJ1-5	TRBD1	once	TGTGCCAGCAGTCCAGGGACAGGTTCTTGGAATCAGCCCCAGCATTTT	CASSPGTGSWNQPQHF
TRBV24-1	TRBJ1-2	TRBD1	-	TGTGCCACCATCACAGGGGGCAAGGGTGTCTATGGCTACACCTTC	CATITGGKGVYGYTF
TRBV19	TRBJ2-3	TRBD2	-	TGTGCCAGTACTCCGTTTGCGGGGGGCTCTGATACGCAGTATTTT	CASTPFAGGSDTQYF
TRBV18	TRBJ1-1	-	-	TGTGCCAGCTCCCAGAAGGTGGGTTCCCAGAACACTGAAGCTTTCTTT	CASSQKVGSQNTEAFF
TRBV6-1	TRBJ1-2	-	-	TGTGCCAGCAGTGAAACCCATAAGGCTGACTATGGCTACACCTTC	CASSETHKADYGYTF
TRBV3-1/TRBV3-2	TRBJ2-5	-	-	TGTGCCAGCAGCAGACGGGACCTAAAGGGGGGGACCCAGTACTTC	CASSRRDLKGGTQYF
TRBV19	TRBJ1-2	TRBD1	-	TGTGCCAGTAGTATTGTACAGGGGATGGGCTATGGCTACACCTTC	CASSIVQGMGYGYTF
TRBV18	TRBJ1-5	TRBD1	-	TGTGCCAGCTCACCCGGGACAGGGAGTGAGCCCCAGCATTTT	CASSPGTGSEPQHF
TRBV27	TRBJ2-7	-	-	TGTGCCAGCAGTTTATCCGGGACCCACGAGCAGTACTTC	CASSLSGTHEQYF
TRBV6-5	TRBJ1-6	-	once	TGTGCCAGCAGTTACTCGAATCTTTCACCCCTCCACTTT	CASSYSNLSPLHF
TRBV7-9	TRBJ2-7	-	-	TGTGCCAGCAGCTTTGCAGCGGGACATTTATTAGAGGGGCAGTACTTC	CASSFAAGHLLEGQYF
TRBV5-1	TRBJ2-7	-	-	TGCGCCAGCAGCTTGAAAGGGATTGGCGAGCAGTACTTC	CASSLKGIGEQYF
TRBV7-9	TRBJ2-5	TRBD1	-	TGTGCCAGCAGCTTTCCGGGACAGGGGGCTCGGCGAGAGACCCAGTACTTC	CASSFPGQGARRETQYF
TRBV19	TRBJ1-4	TRBD1	-	TGTGCCACCACACAGGGGGCGTTTGGAACTAATGAAAAACTGTTTTTT	CATTQGAFGTNEKLFF
TRBV5-8	TRBJ1-2	-	-	TGTGCCAGCAGCTGGAGGGGGTCCTATGGCTACACCTTC	CASSWRGSYGYTF
TRBV19	TRBJ1-5	-	-	TGTGCCAGTAGCCCTTTGCTATCCGGGGGCAATCAGCCCCAGCATTTT	CASSPLLSGGNQPQHF
TRBV12-3/TRBV12-4	TRBJ1-2	-	once	TGTGCCAGCAGTTTAGGCGGGGGCTACACCTTC	CASSLGGGYTF
TRBV7-2	TRBJ1-2	TRBD1	-	TGTGCCAGCAGCTTAGGGGGACAGGGTGGTTATGGCTACACCTTC	CASSLGGQGGYGYTF
TRBV15	TRBJ2-5	-	-	TGTGCCACCAGCAGAGACATCGGGCCCCAAGAGACCCAGTACTTC	CATSRDIGPQETQYF
TRBV9	TRBJ2-6	TRBD1	-	TGTGCCAGCAGCCCGACAGGGGGCAAGGGTGGGGCCAACGTCCTGACTTTC	CASSPTGGKGGANVLTF
TRBV21-1	TRBJ2-3	-	once	TGTGCCAGCAGCAAGTCGGAAGACTTAACTAGCACAGATACGCAGTATTTT	CASSKSEDLTSTDTQYF
TRBV5-4	TRBJ1-2	-	-	TGTGCCAGCAGCTTCGGGGGGCGCGGCTATGGCTACACCTTC	CASSFGGRGYGYTF
TRBV5-5	TRBJ2-7	-	-	TGTGCCAGCAGCCGACCAGTTGGGGGGCCGAGCTCCTACGAGCAGTACTTC	CASSRPVGGPSSYEQYF
TRBV19	TRBJ1-5	-	-	TGTGCCAGTAGTATGTTCGGGGGCGTCGGCAATCAGCCCCAGCATTTT	CASSMFGGVGNQPQHF
TRBV25-1	TRBJ1-1	-	-	TGTGCCAGCAGTGTCACAATGAACACTGAAGCTTTCTTT	CASSVTMNTEAFF
TRBV11-2	TRBJ2-7	-	-	TGTGCCAGCAGCAATTACAGGGATACCTCCTACGAGCAGTACTTC	CASSNYRDTSYEQYF
TRBV18	TRBJ1-2	-	-	TGTGCCAGCTCACCTGGGACCGCGGCCGACGGCTACACCTTC	CASSPGTAADGYTF
TRBV19	TRBJ2-2	-	-	TGTGCCAGTAGCCCTACGACAGGGAACACCGGGGAGCTGTTTTTT	CASSPTTGNTGELFF
TRBV27	TRBJ1-6	-	-	TGTGCCAGCAGTTTTAATTTTCCGGTTCGGGGGTCACCCCTCCACTTT	CASSFNFPVRGSPLHF
TRBV6-5	TRBJ1-1	-	-	TGTGCCAGCATTGTAAGGCCTAACACTGAAGCTTTCTTT	CASIVRPNTEAFF
TRBV18	TRBJ1-6	-	-	TGTGCCAGCTCACCTGGCAGGGGAGGTTCACCCCTCCACTTT	CASSPGRGGSPLHF
TRBV12-3/TRBV12-4	TRBJ1-5	-	-	TGTGCCAGCAGTTTAACAGGAGGACAGCCCCAGCATTTT	CASSLTGGQPQHF
TRBV29-1	TRBJ2-6	-	-	TGCAGCGTTGGTTACTCTGGGGCCAACGTCCTGACTTTC	CSVGYSGANVLTF
TRBV5-8	TRBJ2-2	TRBD1	-	TGTGCCAGCAGCTTCTACAGGGGCCCTAACACCGGGGAGCTGTTTTTT	CASSFYRGPNTGELFF
TRBV4-1	TRBJ2-3	TRBD2	-	TGCGCCAGCAGCCAAGTACAGCGGGGGATAGATACGCAGTATTTT	CASSQVQRGIDTQYF
TRBV18	TRBJ1-1	-	-	TGTGCCAGCTCACCAGCCGGGTCTGAAGCTTTCTTT	CASSPAGSEAFF